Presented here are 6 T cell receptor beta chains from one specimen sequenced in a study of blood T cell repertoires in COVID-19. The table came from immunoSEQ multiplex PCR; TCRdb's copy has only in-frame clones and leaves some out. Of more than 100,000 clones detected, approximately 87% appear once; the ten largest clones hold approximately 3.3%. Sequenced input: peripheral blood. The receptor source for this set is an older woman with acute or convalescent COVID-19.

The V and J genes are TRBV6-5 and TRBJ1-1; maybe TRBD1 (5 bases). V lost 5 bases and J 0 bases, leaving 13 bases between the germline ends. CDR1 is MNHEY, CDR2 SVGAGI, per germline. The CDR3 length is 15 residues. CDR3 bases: TGTGCCAGCAGTCTAGGGGTCTGGATGAACACTGAAGCTTTCTTT. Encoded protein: CASSLGVWMNTEAFF.

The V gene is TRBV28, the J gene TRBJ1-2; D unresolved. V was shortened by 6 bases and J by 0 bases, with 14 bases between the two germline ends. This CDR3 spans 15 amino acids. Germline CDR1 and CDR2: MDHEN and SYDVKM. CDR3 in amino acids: CASRPLDKANYGYTF. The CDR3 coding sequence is TGTGCCAGCAGACCTTTAGACAAAGCTAACTATGGCTACACCTTC.

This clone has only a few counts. The CDR3 nucleotides are TGTGCCAGCTTAGAGACAGGTATGAACACTGAAGCTTTCTTT. Protein sequence: CASLETGMNTEAFF. The chain carries TRBV18 and TRBJ1-1, with TRBD1 as a possible D gene (6 bases). Per the germline V gene, CDR1 is KGHSH and CDR2 is LQKENI. This CDR3 region has 14 residues. V lost 7 bases to trimming and J lost 0 bases, with 12 bases between them.

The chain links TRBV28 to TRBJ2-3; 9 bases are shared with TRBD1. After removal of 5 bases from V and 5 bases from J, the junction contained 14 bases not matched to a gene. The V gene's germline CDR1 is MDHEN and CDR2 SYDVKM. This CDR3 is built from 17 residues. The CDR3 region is CASSRIPGQGFQDTQYF. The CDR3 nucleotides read TGTGCCAGCAGTCGAATCCCGGGACAGGGTTTTCAAGATACGCAGTATTTT.

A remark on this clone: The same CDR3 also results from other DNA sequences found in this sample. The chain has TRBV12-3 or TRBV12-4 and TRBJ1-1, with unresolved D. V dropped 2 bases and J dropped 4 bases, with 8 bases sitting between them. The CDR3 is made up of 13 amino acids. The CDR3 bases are TGTGCCAGCAGTTTAAGGCCAGGCACTGAAGCTTTCTTT. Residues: CASSLRPGTEAFF.

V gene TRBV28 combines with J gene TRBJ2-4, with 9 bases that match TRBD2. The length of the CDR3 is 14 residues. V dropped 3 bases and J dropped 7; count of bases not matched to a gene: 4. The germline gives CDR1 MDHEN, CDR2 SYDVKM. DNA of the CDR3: TGTGCCAGCAGTTTTGCGGGAGGGCGGAACATTCAGTACTTC. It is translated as CASSFAGGRNIQYF.